This is a list of T cell receptor beta chains from one sample in a study of blood T cell repertoires in COVID-19. Clones were read by immunoSEQ multiplex PCR, and TCRdb kept only the in-frame ones, dropping some. Of approximately 160,000 clones in the sample, 75% to 90% were seen once. Sequencing was done on a sample of PBMCs or T cells enriched from blood (not recorded which). These receptors came from a woman in her 50s who had recovered from COVID-19. CDR3s include the opening cysteine and the closing phenylalanine or tryptophan. The D gene is left open where the match is weak. Clone sizes are given selectively: once, few, many, or a class where the clone is expanded.

j_call: TRBJ1-4; v_call: TRBV7-9; clone_size: .; d_call: .; cdr3_nt: TGTGCCAGCAGCTCTGGGGAGAGGGAAAAACTGTTTTTT; cdr3_aa: CASSSGEREKLFF
j_call: TRBJ1-2; v_call: TRBV15; clone_size: .; d_call: .; cdr3_nt: TGTGCCACCAGCAGAGATCTTAGTTGGGCGACCTATGGCTACACCTTC; cdr3_aa: CATSRDLSWATYGYTF
j_call: TRBJ1-1; v_call: TRBV14; clone_size: few; d_call: .; cdr3_nt: TGTGCCAGCAGCCGGACAGTGCGGGACACTGAAGCTTTCTTT; cdr3_aa: CASSRTVRDTEAFF
j_call: TRBJ1-1; v_call: TRBV5-1; clone_size: .; d_call: .; cdr3_nt: TGCGCCAGCAGCTTGGGTAGGGGCGAGAACACTGAAGCTTTCTTT; cdr3_aa: CASSLGRGENTEAFF
j_call: TRBJ1-4; v_call: TRBV9; clone_size: .; d_call: TRBD1; cdr3_nt: TGTGCCAGCAGCCCTCGGACAGGGGAGGAAAAACTGTTTTTT; cdr3_aa: CASSPRTGEEKLFF
j_call: TRBJ1-1; v_call: TRBV25-1; clone_size: .; d_call: TRBD1; cdr3_nt: TGTGCCAGCAGTGAATACGACAGGGGAACTGAAGCTTTCTTT; cdr3_aa: CASSEYDRGTEAFF
j_call: TRBJ1-5; v_call: TRBV7-2; clone_size: .; d_call: .; cdr3_nt: TGTGCCAGCAGCCATACAGGGTCCCAGCCCCAGCATTTT; cdr3_aa: CASSHTGSQPQHF
j_call: TRBJ1-3; v_call: TRBV5-1; clone_size: few; d_call: .; cdr3_nt: TGCGCCAGCAGCTTGGGGAACAGGGGAAACACCATATATTTT; cdr3_aa: CASSLGNRGNTIYF
j_call: TRBJ1-5; v_call: TRBV6-6; clone_size: .; d_call: .; cdr3_nt: TGTGCCAGCAGTCACGACATCTCCTATCAGCCCCAGCATTTT; cdr3_aa: CASSHDISYQPQHF
j_call: TRBJ1-6; v_call: TRBV2; clone_size: .; d_call: .; cdr3_nt: TGTGCCAGCAGTGACGGGATTGGGATTAGTTCACCCCTCCACTTT; cdr3_aa: CASSDGIGISSPLHF
j_call: TRBJ1-6; v_call: TRBV7-9; clone_size: .; d_call: .; cdr3_nt: TGTGCCAGCAGCTTGGCCGGGACAATGATTAATTCACCCCTCCACTTT; cdr3_aa: CASSLAGTMINSPLHF
j_call: TRBJ2-5; v_call: TRBV15; clone_size: .; d_call: TRBD2; cdr3_nt: TGTGCCACCAGCGGCTTAAGCGGGGGGCCCCAAGAGACCCAGTACTTC; cdr3_aa: CATSGLSGGPQETQYF
j_call: TRBJ2-3; v_call: TRBV23-1; clone_size: .; d_call: TRBD2; cdr3_nt: TGCGCCAGCCGGACTAGCGGGAGGTCGTTATCTTCGAAGGCAGATACGCAGTATTTT; cdr3_aa: CASRTSGRSLSSKADTQYF
j_call: TRBJ1-5; v_call: TRBV27; clone_size: .; d_call: .; cdr3_nt: TGTGCCAGCAGTCCTGGGAGAAATCAGCCCCAGCATTTT; cdr3_aa: CASSPGRNQPQHF
j_call: TRBJ1-6; v_call: TRBV5-1; clone_size: .; d_call: TRBD1; cdr3_nt: TGCGCCAGCAGACCCGGACAGGGTGGTAATTCACCCCTCCACTTT; cdr3_aa: CASRPGQGGNSPLHF
j_call: TRBJ1-4; v_call: TRBV30; clone_size: once; d_call: TRBD1; cdr3_nt: TGTGCCTCCCCCGGGACAGCAACTAATGAAAAACTGTTTTTT; cdr3_aa: CASPGTATNEKLFF
j_call: TRBJ2-3; v_call: TRBV9; clone_size: .; d_call: TRBD2; cdr3_nt: TGTGCCAGCAGCGCTAGCGGGAGAACAGATACGCAGTATTTT; cdr3_aa: CASSASGRTDTQYF